This T cell receptor beta chain was retrieved from a study of T-cell reconstitution after alpha-beta-depleted transplantation in children. Unique molecular identifiers featured in how the TCRbeta library was prepared. Using its own MiXCR run on the PCR reads, TCRdb lists one record per CDR3 protein. This sample has over 300,000 distinct CDR3 sequences; about 9.3% occur once, and the top ten carry 2% to 3%. CDR3 length: 14 residues. Per the germline V gene, CDR1 is MGHDK and CDR2 is SYGVNS. Deletions cut 3 bases from V and 1 base from J, with 10 bases between. The gene calls are TRBV25-1 and TRBJ2-7; D remains ambiguous. The source of this sequence is a human donor who donated a stem cell graft to a child with acute lymphoblastic leukemia. Sequenced material: PBMCs from the stem cell graft donor, taken from the stem cell graft. The CDR3 region has the DNA TGTGCCAGCAGTGATTGGACGGATTCCTACGAGCAGTACTTC. It specifies CASSDWTDSYEQYF.